The source of this T cell receptor beta chain is a study of beta chain features in type 1 diabetes. Findings and caveats of the study: A potential PCR bias toward shorter templates would be equal in patient and control samples.

Reverse transcription of all isolated RNA meant that expressed TCRB transcripts were sequenced. Data came from immunoSEQ multiplex PCR; TCRdb stores just in-frame clones and leaves some out. The sample records approximately 400,000 clones, roughly 15% being singletons. CDR3 length: 15 residues. CDR1 SGHTA and CDR2 FQGNSA come from the germline V gene. After removal of 7 bases from V and 5 bases from J, the junction contained 7 bases not matched to a gene. A remark on this clone: Its antigen is unknown.

Sequenced input: naive CD4+ T cells from blood. The sequence came from a woman aged 18-29 years in good health. J is TRBJ2-2 and V is TRBV7-2, with TRBD1 identical over 10 bases. The CDR3 protein is CASKGGQGRTGELFF. The CDR3 DNA reads as TGTGCCAGCAAGGGGGGACAGGGGCGGACCGGGGAGCTGTTTTTT.